The TCR beta chain described here comes from a study of regulatory T cells in long-lasting Graves disease (dated by TCRdb to 2020 to 2023). In terms of the full investigation: Persistent Graves' disease meant more than 5 years of antithyroid drug treatment with TSH receptor autoantibodies that stayed positive. On average, persistent Graves' disease patients in the clinical cohort had been on antithyroid drugs for around ten years. Peripheral blood TCR sequencing and RNA sequencing compared persistent Graves' disease patients with newly diagnosed Graves' disease patients. TCR sequencing covered 13 persistent and some 20 newly diagnosed Graves' disease patients, some 33 samples in total. The study was registered as a clinical trial and conducted in China.

The CDR3 runs 13 amino acids, cysteine and phenylalanine included. Only CDR3 DNA remains: 39 bases, in frame from the first base. V drops 6 bases and J drops 4 bases, leaving 12 bases in between. Based on the germline V gene, the CDR1 and CDR2 sequences are MDHEN and SYDVKM. To prepare the library, multiplex PCR was applied. Sequencing took place on an Illumina HiSeq 4000. TCR beta libraries were built with iRepertoire HTBI primers and Arm-PCR amplification of CDR3 regions. PCR products were gel purified before sequencing. In the source study's methods: Gene usage analysis of CDR3 amino acid clonotypes relied on the 60 to 65 TRBV and around 13 TRBJ segments identified across samples. Filtered high-quality paired reads were merged into contigs using COPE and FqMerger. BLAST was used to align contigs to the IMGT TRBV, TRBD and TRBJ reference genes, and CDR3 was defined following IMGT. Highly expanded clones were defined as clonotypes with a frequency above 0.1%. Repertoire diversity was measured by Shannon entropy, and V-J evenness by the Gini coefficient. A clonotype found in more than one individual was treated as public. Through fastp at Q25 and MiXCR, TCRdb rebuilt clones from the public reads, retaining in-frame beta chains. Here each entry gathers all rows of one CDR3 protein and keeps the most common genes and DNA. In this record, the V and J calls reflect TCRdb's handling and not the investigators' own analysis. The sample table contains roughly 400,000 distinct CDR3 sequences; only one count was recorded for around a fifth of them. The ten top clones hold roughly an eighth of the sample.

What this sample's time point label stands for: persistent/refractory GD, antithyroid drugs over 5 years with positive TRAb. RNA was extracted from PBMCs in TRIzol for both TCR sequencing and RNA sequencing. Graves' disease was diagnosed according to American Thyroid Association guidelines. The patients came from an endocrinology department in Xi'an, China. Each patient gave approximately 10 milliliters of peripheral blood, collected in an EDTA anticoagulant tube. PBMCs were isolated by Ficoll Paque Plus density gradient separation without further T cell sorting. An Agilent 2100 Bioanalyzer and agarose gel were used to check RNA quality, and a NanoDrop 2000 was used to measure RNA concentration. Broader findings and caveats from the paper: Only peripheral blood was studied, because thyroid tissue, the primary lesion, was inaccessible. TRBV28, TRBJ1-2 and TRBJ2-5 were preferentially used in persistent disease, while TRBV20-1 and TRBJ2-1 were favored in newly diagnosed disease. The small sample size was acknowledged by the authors as a limitation that may reduce accuracy. Persistent Graves' disease patients showed lower TCR Shannon entropy and fewer highly expanded clones than newly diagnosed patients, suggesting clonal expansion. Sequencing and analysis were limited to the TCR beta chain. A larger number of public clonotypes was shared among persistent patients (under 3,000) than among newly diagnosed patients (approximately 1,000).

This clonotype has ten or more counts. The antigen this receptor binds is unknown. No much larger clone exists at a distance of one base, and base qualities are not known. Sequenced here: peripheral blood mononuclear cells (PBMCs), sampled when the disease was refractory, from a patient treated with antithyroid drugs. The sequence came from a female donor with Graves disease. The chain uses TRBV28 and TRBJ1-1; the D gene is unclear. The CDR3 is CASSLGRGTEAFF. Here is the DNA: TGTGCCAGCAGCTTAGGGCGCGGCACTGAAGCTTTCTTT.